A single sample is the source of the 24 T cell receptor beta chains below, sequenced in a study of T-cell reconstitution after alpha-beta-depleted transplantation in children. As it was prepared, the TCRbeta library received unique molecular identifiers. From the PCR reads, TCRdb called clonotypes with MiXCR, one entry per CDR3 protein. Of about 300,000 distinct CDR3 sequences listed, 10% were seen once; the top ten hold about 8%. Source: PBMCs, taken before TCRalphabeta/CD19-depleted stem cell transplant. These receptors were collected from a boy under three years old with acute myeloid leukemia, due to receive a stem cell transplant.

This clonotype has ten or more counts. The rearrangement links TRBV3-1 to TRBJ2-7; TRBD2 agrees at 11 bases. Germline CDR1 LGHDT, CDR2 YNNKEL (reference sequence). This CDR3 is 15 amino acids long. V shed 5 bases, J shed 0 bases, and the junction held 3 bases outside the gene matches. CDR3 protein: CASSAGTSGSYEQYF. CDR3 in DNA: TGTGCCAGCAGCGCCGGGACTAGCGGCTCCTACGAGCAGTACTTC.

This clonotype was recorded at least ten times. The chain couples TRBV20-1 to TRBJ2-7; 12 positions match TRBD2. With 2 bases clipped from V and 2 bases from J, the junction kept 7 bases outside the gene matches. The CDR3 is made up of 16 amino acids. The germline gives CDR1 DFQATT, CDR2 SNEGSKA (reference sequence). The CDR3 region is CSARSFSSGGAYEQYF. The CDR3 nucleotides are TGCAGTGCTAGATCCTTCTCTAGCGGGGGGGCCTACGAGCAGTACTTC.

This clonotype was detected many times. This chain joins TRBV5-6 and TRBJ1-1; unclear D gene. V was clipped by 4 bases and J by 1 base, with 11 bases between them. The CDR3 runs to 14 residues. Per germline, CDR1 SGHDT and CDR2 YYEEEE. Here the CDR3 reads CASSLIQRNTEAFF. In DNA form, the CDR3 reads TGTGCCAGCAGCCTAATACAGAGGAACACTGAAGCTTTCTTT.

This clonotype was counted at least ten times. CDR3: CSARDLSGANVLTF. CDR3 DNA sequence: TGCAGTGCTAGAGATCTCTCTGGGGCCAACGTCCTGACTTTC. V gene TRBV20-1 combines with J gene TRBJ2-6; D ambiguous. V lost 0 bases and J lost 0, with 3 bases in between. The V gene's germline CDR1 is DFQATT and CDR2 SNEGSKA (reference sequence). CDR3 length: 14 amino acids.

This clonotype appeared many times. V usage is TRBV7-2 and J usage is TRBJ1-4; perhaps TRBD1 as D (5 bases). The CDR3 is 13 amino acids. Trimming cost V 8 bases and J 4 bases, with 11 bases left between them. Germline-derived CDR1 and CDR2 are SGHTA and FQGNSA. The CDR3 spells CASGRQLNEKLFF. The CDR3 coding sequence is TGTGCCAGCGGCAGACAGCTTAATGAAAAACTGTTTTTT.

This clonotype was seen repeatedly, ten times or more. This chain links TRBV5-1 with TRBJ2-7, with D tentatively TRBD2 (5 bases). The CDR3 has 14 amino acids. CDR1 and CDR2 (germline): SGHRS, YFSETQ. V dropped 4 bases and J dropped 5 bases, with 16 bases sitting between them. CDR3 in amino acids: CASSLQLGPHEQYF. In DNA, the CDR3 is TGCGCCAGCAGCCTCCAACTAGGACCCCACGAGCAGTACTTC.

This clonotype was counted ten times or more. This chain joins TRBV28 and TRBJ2-2; 12 nucleotides match TRBD2. CDR3 length: 17 amino acids. V trimming: 2 bases; J trimming: 3 bases; junction bases outside the gene matches: 4. Germline values: CDR1 MDHEN, CDR2 SYDVKM. The CDR3 DNA is TGTGCCAGCAGTTTAATGACTAGCGGGAGAGACACCGGGGAGCTGTTTTTT. This gives the protein CASSLMTSGRDTGELFF.

The V call is TRBV5-1, the J call TRBJ2-7; D gene unclear. The CDR3 runs 16 residues. Germline CDR1 is SGHRS and CDR2 is YFSETQ. The V gene lost 2 bases and the J gene lost 3 bases, with 18 bases spanning the gap. CDR3 residues: CASSLGGVYGFYEQYF. The CDR3 region has the DNA TGCGCCAGCAGCTTAGGCGGTGTCTATGGGTTCTACGAGCAGTACTTC. The full variable domain, rest sourced from reference TRBV5-1 and TRBJ2-7, is KAGVTQTPRYLIKTRGQQVTLSCSPISGHRSVSWYQQTPGQGLQFLFEYFSETQRNKGNFPGRFSGRQFSNSRSEMNVSTLELGDSALYLCASSLGGVYGFYEQYFGPGTRLTVT.

This clonotype was seen only a few times. The CDR3 sequence: CASSPFLAGGKNTGELFF. The CDR3 nucleotides read TGTGCCAGCAGCCCTTTTCTAGCGGGAGGGAAGAACACCGGGGAGCTGTTTTTT. The chain links TRBV7-6 to TRBJ2-2; TRBD2 matches at 12 bases. Per germline, CDR1 SGHVS and CDR2 FNYEAQ. After removal of 5 bases from V and 1 base from J, the junction contained 8 bases not matched to a gene. The CDR3 has 18 amino acids.

This clonotype was recorded many times. The chain carries TRBV12-5 and TRBJ2-3; TRBD2 matches 13 bases. Germline V gene data show CDR1 as LGHNT and CDR2 as FRNRAP. V was clipped by 5 bases and J by 3 bases; unmatched bases: 5. The CDR3 contains 16 residues. This chain's CDR3 is CASGPGLAGATDTQYF. The CDR3 DNA reads TGTGCTAGTGGTCCTGGACTAGCGGGAGCAACAGATACGCAGTATTTT.

This clonotype has at least ten counts. The chain is built from TRBV7-9 and TRBJ1-1, with D perhaps matching TRBD1 (6 bases). The V gene lost 5 bases and the J gene lost 2 bases, with 12 bases spanning the gap. The CDR3 is 14 residues long. Germline V CDR1 and CDR2: SEHNR, FQNEAQ (reference sequence). CDR3 bases: TGTGCCAGCAGCCCCCACAGGGCCAACACTGAAGCTTTCTTT. The encoded protein is CASSPHRANTEAFF.

The V and J genes are TRBV12-3 or TRBV12-4 and TRBJ1-1, with D possibly being TRBD1 (6 bases). The CDR3 is 13 amino acids. V was trimmed by 6 bases and J by 4 bases, leaving 12 bases between them. The DNA for the CDR3 is TGTGCCAGCAGAGCACAGGGCCGCACTGAAGCTTTCTTT. Protein: CASRAQGRTEAFF.

This clonotype was observed many times. This chain connects TRBV12-3 or TRBV12-4 to TRBJ2-3; 13 nucleotides line up with TRBD2. Unmatched junction bases numbered 11, after V lost 5 bases and J lost 0 bases. The CDR3 has 19 residues. The CDR3 bases are TGTGCCAGCAGTCGGGGACTAGCGGGGTCTACTTCTAGCACAGATACGCAGTATTTT. Encoded protein: CASSRGLAGSTSSTDTQYF.

This clonotype was counted at least ten times. The CDR3 loop is CASSFWGQTYEQYF. The CDR3 DNA is TGTGCCAGCAGTTTTTGGGGGCAGACCTACGAGCAGTACTTC. This chain connects TRBV12-3 or TRBV12-4 to TRBJ2-7; the D gene is possibly TRBD1 (6 bases). Trimming removed 3 bases at V and 2 bases at J, with 11 bases between. This CDR3 has 14 residues.

This clonotype showed up just once. The V gene is TRBV7-9, the J gene TRBJ2-5, with 7 positions matching TRBD1. V dropped 7 bases and J dropped 0; count of bases not matched to a gene: 5. CDR1 and CDR2 (germline): SEHNR, FQNEAQ (reference sequence). This CDR3 has 14 amino acids. The CDR3 loop is CASTSGQYQETQYF. In DNA form, the CDR3 reads TGTGCCAGCACCTCGGGACAGTACCAAGAGACCCAGTACTTC.

V and J are TRBV4-1 and TRBJ1-5; 7 bases match TRBD1. CDR1 and CDR2 (germline): MGHRA, YSYEKL. The CDR3 consists of 14 residues. With V trimmed by 3 bases and J by 3 bases, 2 bases remained unmatched. The CDR3 reads CASSHRGTNQPQHF. The CDR3 bases are TGCGCCAGCAGCCACAGGGGGACCAATCAGCCCCAGCATTTT.

The rearrangement links TRBV18 to TRBJ1-1; D perhaps matches TRBD1 (5 bases). The germline V gene encodes CDR1 KGHSH and CDR2 LQKENI. CDR3 length equals 15 residues. The V end was cut by 3 bases, the J end by 6 bases, with 17 bases between. The CDR3 loop reads CASSPFQDWGAEAFF. The CDR3, as DNA: TGTGCCAGCTCACCGTTTCAGGATTGGGGGGCTGAAGCTTTCTTT.

At least ten counts were recorded for this clonotype. The chain recombines TRBV10-3 with TRBJ2-7; D is unclear. The CDR3 contains 11 residues. V shed 5 bases and J shed 2 bases, with 4 bases lying between them. Germline V gene sequence: CDR1 ENHRY, CDR2 SYGVKD. The CDR3 coding sequence is TGTGCCATCAGTCAAACCTACGAGCAGTACTTC. It codes for CAISQTYEQYF.

This clonotype was found a few times. The chain combines TRBV4-3 with TRBJ2-1, with D maybe TRBD1 (6 bases). The CDR3 has 15 residues. Germline CDR1 reads LGHNA; CDR2 reads YSLEER. Trimming took 0 bases from V and 2 from J, leaving 8 bases between them. Here the CDR3 reads CASSQEWGPYNEQFF. CDR3 in DNA: TGCGCCAGCAGCCAAGAATGGGGGCCCTACAATGAGCAGTTCTTC.

This clonotype showed up many times. The chain has TRBV29-1 and TRBJ2-7; the match to TRBD1 covers 9 bases. The CDR3 totals 14 residues. V lost 4 bases and J lost 2; bases outside the gene matches: 6. CDR1 and CDR2 (germline): SQVTM, ANQGSEA. In DNA, the CDR3 is TGCAGCGTTGGAAAGGACAGGGGTGCCTACGAGCAGTACTTC. Translated, it gives CSVGKDRGAYEQYF.

This clonotype was observed many times. This chain connects TRBV27 to TRBJ1-5; D remains unclear. The germline V gene has CDR1 MNHEY and CDR2 SMNVEV (reference sequence). This CDR3 region has 14 residues. Between the trimmed V and J ends, which lost 5 bases and 1 base, there was a span of 9 bases. The CDR3 sequence: CASSPLESNQPQHF. The CDR3 DNA sequence: TGTGCCAGCAGTCCCCTGGAAAGCAATCAGCCCCAGCATTTT.

This clonotype showed up just a few times. The gene calls are TRBV27 and TRBJ2-1; D remains unclear. Trimming removed 8 bases from V and 1 base from J, with 3 bases in between. The CDR3 spans 11 residues. The germline V gene encodes CDR1 MNHEY and CDR2 SMNVEV (reference sequence). As DNA, the CDR3 is TGTGCCAGCGTTTCCTACAATGAGCAGTTCTTC. Translated, it gives CASVSYNEQFF.

This clonotype was detected ten times or more. This sequence joins TRBV12-3 or TRBV12-4 and TRBJ1-2; no reliable D call. The CDR3 covers 14 residues. Trimming cost V 10 bases and J 7 bases, with 22 bases left between them. The CDR3 DNA is TGTGCCACCTCGGAGAACCCTAGGCTCCCTGGCTACACCTTC. Its protein product is CATSENPRLPGYTF.

This clonotype was counted ten times or more. The V and J genes are TRBV7-9 and TRBJ2-7, with D perhaps TRBD1 (6 bases). Germline CDR1 reads SEHNR; CDR2 reads FQNEAQ (reference sequence). V was pared by 5 bases and J by 5 bases, with 19 bases between. CDR3 size: 15 residues. Here the CDR3 reads CASSTRTGQENEQYF. The CDR3, as DNA: TGTGCCAGCAGCACGCGAACAGGGCAGGAGAACGAGCAGTACTTC.